Each of the 5 T cell receptor beta chains below was sequenced from the same sample in a study of shared clonotypes between healthy human individuals. Sequenced by immunoSEQ multiplex PCR; TCRdb stores in-frame clones only, minus some. This table holds some 660,000 clones, about 80% found once. What was sequenced was memory CD4+ T cells sorted from blood. As to subset: CD45RA-negative fraction. These receptors originate from a woman in her 30s in good health.

The chain joins TRBV19 to TRBJ2-7, with D possibly matching TRBD1 (6 bases). Trimming pared 6 bases from V and 2 bases from J, leaving 17 bases between. Germline values: CDR1 LNHDA, CDR2 SQIVND (reference sequence). The CDR3 totals 15 residues. CDR3 in DNA: TGTGCCAGTAGCAGAGACAGGACTCCGACCTACGAGCAGTACTTC. This sequence encodes CASSRDRTPTYEQYF.

The gene calls are TRBV28 and TRBJ2-5; D is undetermined. The J call may not be correct, given that the DNA end is closer to TRBJ2-7. Germline CDR1 reads MDHEN; CDR2 reads SYDVKM. The length of the CDR3 is 11 residues. CDR3 sequence reads: CASRGLAEQYF. The CDR3 DNA follows: TGTGCCAGCAGGGGGTTGGCCGAGCAGTACTTC.

This clone has just a few counts. The chain recombines TRBV15 with TRBJ1-4; 7 bases are shared with TRBD1. V lost 3 bases and J lost 2; bases outside the gene matches: 3. Germline CDR1 LNHNV, CDR2 YYDKDF (reference sequence). CDR3 length: 15 amino acids. This CDR3 is CATSRTGITNEKLFF. The CDR3 nucleotides read TGTGCCACCAGCAGGACAGGGATTACTAATGAAAAACTGTTTTTT.

This clone came up many times. This sample also contains other DNA sequences that code for the same CDR3. This chain uses TRBV5-1 with TRBJ2-5, with 13 bases that match TRBD2. Germline trimming cut 4 bases from V and 5 bases from J; bases unmatched to any gene: 2. The CDR3 sequence is 14 residues long. The germline CDR1 and CDR2 sequences are SGHRS and YFSETQ. CDR3 residues: CASSLTSGRETQYF. The DNA of the CDR3 is TGCGCCAGCAGCCTGACTAGCGGGAGGGAGACCCAGTACTTC.

The chain joins TRBV6-1 to TRBJ2-7, with TRBD1 as a possible D gene (5 bases). V lost 4 bases and J 2 bases, leaving 9 bases between the germline ends. Germline assignment: CDR1 MNHNS and CDR2 SASEGT. This CDR3 is 13 amino acids long. CDR3 amino acids: CASSGREPYEQYF. CDR3 in DNA: TGTGCCAGCAGTGGCAGGGAACCCTACGAGCAGTACTTC.